This entry lists 3 T cell receptor beta chains sequenced from one sample in a study of CXCR3-negative and CXCR3-positive naive CD8 T cells. Study results and caveats: Naive cells that were CXCR3-positive had more hydrophobic TRB CDR3s (compared with CXCR3-negative naive cells).

UMI-labeled 5' RACE TRB cDNA libraries were prepared from the cells. With the 5' RACE reads reprocessed, TCRdb shows one record per CDR3 protein and no DNA. This sample contains approximately 59,000 distinct CDR3 sequences. Which antigens these TCRs recognize remains unknown. The sequenced material came from naive CXCR3+ CD8+ T cells from blood. Sample subset: CD45RO-CCR7+CD27+CD95- naive CD8+ T cells expressing CXCR3 (TNR3+). All receptors derive from a human donor in good health. Some clones in this sample may be carry-over from other donors' samples.

V is TRBV20-1 and J is TRBJ2-7; TCRdb outputs TRBD1, but without DNA this stays unchecked. Per germline, CDR1 DFQATT and CDR2 SNEGSKA (reference sequence). This CDR3 contains 14 residues. The CDR3 here is CSAKPGRLRYEQYF.

This chain uses TRBV7-2 with TRBJ2-7. From germline, CDR1 is SGHTA and CDR2 FQGNSA. CDR3 length: 12 amino acids. The CDR3 reads CASSLGLNGQYF.

V gene TRBV4-2 combines with J gene TRBJ1-1; TCRdb's D gene call, TRBD1, goes unchecked for lack of DNA. The CDR3 has 15 residues. CDR1 and CDR2 (germline): LGHNA, YNFKEQ. The CDR3 reads CASSQDSTGHTEAFF.